Given below is one TCR beta chain in context. The antigen remains undetermined. The data stem from a study of cytomegalovirus exposure and HLA in healthy donors. Study details: An earlier analysis found some 100 million unique TCR beta sequences from about 179 million T cells. Study-wide points: TRBV6-2, TRBV6-3 and some other V segments were unresolvable in 87-base-pair reads. Follow-up analysis found HLA locus-dependent TCR association rates, highest for DRB1 and lowest for HLA-C. Earlier analysis looked at TCR beta V segments, and most were productive about 87% or about 30% of the time.

The V gene lost 2 bases and the J gene lost 0 bases, with 16 bases spanning the gap. The CDR3 totals 16 residues. Germline CDR1 is GTSNPN and CDR2 is SVGIG (reference sequence). Primers: 60 Vbeta forward and 13 Jbeta reverse. TCRdb's copy holds only in-frame clones and misses some; the assay was immunoSEQ multiplex PCR. Altogether 150,000 to 200,000 clones are present, around three quarters being singletons, with the ten largest covering 4.5% to 6%. Sequencing was performed on PBMCs. This clonotype originated in a man in his forties in good health and CMV-seronegative. The chain links TRBV30 to TRBJ1-1; D is possibly TRBD1 (6 bases). The CDR3 DNA follows: TGTGCCTGGAGTACCGGGACATACGCGATGAACACTGAAGCTTTCTTT. It encodes CAWSTGTYAMNTEAFF. The whole variable domain, remainder taken from reference TRBV30 and TRBJ1-1, is SQTIHQWPATLVQPVGSPLSLECTVEGTSNPNLYWYRQAAGRGLQLLFYSVGIGQISSEVPQNLSASRPQDRQFILSSKKLLLSDSGFYLCAWSTGTYAMNTEAFFGQGTRLTVV.